These T cell receptor beta chains were read from a single sample in a study of T-cell reconstitution after alpha-beta-depleted transplantation in children. Via MiXCR, TCRdb re-called the PCR reads, giving one row per CDR3 protein. This sample has 780,000 or so distinct CDR3 sequences, with 16% found just once. This specimen was PBMCs, mostly from graft donor cells, taken 360 days after TCRalphabeta/CD19-depleted stem cell transplant. These receptors originate from a male patient younger than 18 who had a stem cell transplant for acute lymphoblastic leukemia, so the T cells may come from the graft donor. Both conserved end residues are part of each CDR3. The D gene is left open where the match is weak. For some rows the clone size is stated as once, few or many, or as a class when expanded; others skip it.

.	TRBJ2-7	TRBV7-6	13	few	CASSLDRYNEQYF	TGTGCCAGCAGCTTAGATCGTTACAACGAGCAGTACTTC
.	TRBJ2-7	TRBV20-1	13	few	CSARRLSSYEQYF	TGCAGTGCTAGAAGGCTGTCTTCCTACGAGCAGTACTTC
.	TRBJ2-1	TRBV5-5	15	.	CASSLAAAGGHEQFF	TGTGCCAGCAGCTTGGCAGCGGCTGGGGGGCATGAGCAGTTCTTC
.	TRBJ1-5	TRBV29-1	13	.	CSVLLGANQPQHF	TGCAGCGTTCTGTTAGGGGCTAATCAGCCCCAGCATTTT
.	TRBJ2-1	TRBV20-1	14	few	CSPTAARHHNEQFF	TGCAGTCCCACCGCGGCTAGGCACCACAATGAGCAGTTCTTC
.	TRBJ2-1	TRBV7-9	12	many	CASSFIRSEQFF	TGTGCCAGCAGCTTTATTCGGAGTGAGCAGTTCTTC
.	TRBJ2-5	TRBV10-3	14	few	CAISFRGGQETQYF	TGTGCCATCAGCTTCAGAGGGGGGCAAGAGACCCAGTACTTC
TRBD2	TRBJ2-5	TRBV7-9	16	.	CASSTRTSGTGETQYF	TGTGCCAGCAGCACACGGACTAGCGGGACTGGGGAGACCCAGTACTTC
.	TRBJ2-1	TRBV29-1	16	many	CSVCRGWGSSYNEQFF	TGCAGCGTATGTAGAGGTTGGGGAAGCTCCTACAATGAGCAGTTCTTC
TRBD2	TRBJ2-7	TRBV12-3/TRBV12-4	17	few	CASSPLDATSGTNLQYF	TGTGCCAGCAGCCCCCTCGATGCGACTAGCGGCACCAATCTGCAGTACTTC
.	TRBJ2-2	TRBV7-9	16	few	CASSLDTGLNTGELFF	TGTGCCAGCAGCTTAGATACGGGGCTGAACACCGGGGAGCTGTTTTTT
.	TRBJ1-2	TRBV7-9	17	.	CASSHLGGAKNYDGYTF	TGTGCCAGCAGCCACTTGGGGGGGGCAAAGAATTACGATGGCTACACCTTC
TRBD2	TRBJ2-5	TRBV29-1	12	few	CSSGAGGETQYF	TGCAGCAGTGGGGCGGGGGGAGAGACCCAGTACTTC
.	TRBJ2-1	TRBV4-1	15	many	CASSPREGSYNEQFF	TGCGCCAGCAGCCCTCGGGAAGGCTCCTACAATGAGCAGTTCTTC
TRBD1	TRBJ2-3	TRBV4-2	16	.	CASSQDHRGVTDTQYF	TGTGCCAGCAGCCAAGACCACAGGGGGGTCACAGATACGCAGTATTTT
TRBD1	TRBJ1-1	TRBV9	15	many	CASSPSGTAPTEAFF	TGTGCCAGCAGCCCCTCCGGGACAGCTCCCACTGAAGCTTTCTTT
TRBD1	TRBJ1-5	TRBV5-1	15	few	CASSPWTGPNQPQHF	TGCGCCAGCAGCCCGTGGACAGGGCCCAATCAGCCCCAGCATTTT
TRBD1	TRBJ2-1	TRBV12-3/TRBV12-4	16	few	CASTRVTGGPYNEQFF	TGTGCCAGCACCCGTGTGACAGGGGGCCCCTACAATGAGCAGTTCTTC
.	TRBJ1-6	TRBV7-8	15	few	CASNLDNSYNSPLHF	TGTGCCAGCAACCTGGACAACTCCTATAATTCACCCCTCCACTTT
TRBD1	TRBJ2-3	TRBV20-1	15	many	CSAIHGTGSTDTQYF	TGCAGTGCTATCCACGGGACAGGGTCCACAGATACGCAGTATTTT
TRBD1	TRBJ1-6	TRBV7-6	14	.	CASSSGQGLAPLHF	TGTGCCAGCAGCTCTGGACAGGGTTTGGCACCCCTCCACTTT
TRBD2	TRBJ2-3	TRBV20-1	15	.	CSAPPLAGRTDTQYF	TGCAGTGCCCCCCCGCTAGCGGGACGCACAGATACGCAGTATTTT
TRBD1	TRBJ1-5	TRBV20-1	17	.	CSASFPGQDISNQPQHF	TGCAGTGCCTCGTTTCCGGGACAGGACATTAGCAATCAGCCCCAGCATTTT
TRBD2	TRBJ2-1	TRBV18	11	few	CASSPRREEFF	TGTGCCAGCTCACCACGGCGGGAGGAGTTCTTC
TRBD1	TRBJ2-4	TRBV20-1	13	.	CSASQGAGNIQYF	TGCAGTGCTAGCCAGGGGGCGGGAAACATTCAGTACTTC
.	TRBJ2-5	TRBV5-6	17	few	CASSLTRASLRRETQYF	TGTGCCAGCAGCCTTACCCGGGCCTCCTTACGGCGGGAGACCCAGTACTTC
.	TRBJ2-2	TRBV5-5	15	few	CASSSRAANTGELFF	TGTGCCAGCAGCTCTCGTGCAGCGAACACCGGGGAGCTGTTTTTT
.	TRBJ2-7	TRBV2	14	few	CASSGAGFSYEQYF	TGTGCCAGCAGTGGGGCAGGTTTCTCCTACGAGCAGTACTTC
TRBD2	TRBJ2-3	TRBV24-1	15	many	CATSESGRETDTQYF	TGTGCCACCAGTGAGAGCGGGAGGGAGACAGATACGCAGTATTTT
.	TRBJ1-2	TRBV18	13	.	CASSADYNYGYTF	TGTGCCAGCTCAGCAGACTATAACTATGGCTACACCTTC
TRBD1	TRBJ2-3	TRBV18	15	many	CASSPGQGSTDTQYF	TGTGCCAGCTCACCGGGACAGGGGAGCACAGATACGCAGTATTTT
.	TRBJ2-7	TRBV13	15	.	CASSPLAILRYEQYF	TGTGCCAGCAGCCCACTAGCCATACTCCGCTACGAGCAGTACTTC
.	TRBJ1-2	TRBV7-9	13	few	CASSSRVVSGYTF	TGTGCCAGCAGCTCACGAGTAGTGAGTGGCTACACCTTC
.	TRBJ2-6	TRBV5-1	15	many	CASSLVGPGANVLTF	TGCGCCAGCAGCTTGGTGGGGCCTGGGGCCAACGTCCTGACTTTC
.	TRBJ2-7	TRBV20-1	13	few	CSARGGASYEQYF	TGCAGTGCTAGGGGGGGGGCCTCCTACGAGCAGTACTTC
TRBD1	TRBJ2-2	TRBV5-4	16	.	CASSRAGQGGTGELFF	TGTGCCAGCAGCAGGGCGGGACAGGGAGGAACCGGGGAGCTGTTTTTT
.	TRBJ2-3	TRBV12-3/TRBV12-4	15	.	CASSFRRSRGDTQYF	TGTGCCAGCAGTTTTCGGCGTTCGCGTGGGGATACGCAGTATTTT
.	TRBJ2-7	TRBV20-1	15	few	CSAPTFSGTLSEQYF	TGCAGTGCTCCGACTTTTTCGGGGACCCTAAGCGAGCAGTACTTC